What follows describes a single T cell receptor (beta chain). As yet, its antigen is unknown. The sample originates from a study of OX40 agonist ivuxolimab in advanced cancers. Background on the study: It was ivuxolimab, an agonistic anti-OX40 (CD134) antibody, that patients were treated with. Every 2 weeks, patients received ivuxolimab intravenously, dosed at 0.01 to 10 mg/kg. Overall study results and limits: On average, CD8+ T cells had more expanded clones than CD4+. Normalized T-cell clonal expansion was also low in a subset of nonresponders.

Produced via immunoSEQ multiplex PCR; TCRdb's table is partial and in-frame only. The sample shows 29,000 or so clones, approximately 91% of them seen only once. Between the trimmed V and J ends, which lost 3 bases and 7 bases, there was a span of 10 bases. The CDR3 loop spans 14 amino acids. CDR1 and CDR2 (germline): KGHSY, FQNENV. The clonotype comes from an adult with an advanced solid tumor such as melanoma, head and neck, liver or kidney cancer. V usage is TRBV16 and J usage is TRBJ1-6; D is undetermined. This material consisted of CD4+ or CD8+ T cells sorted from blood, taken in a trial of the OX40 agonist ivuxolimab. CDR3 protein: CASSHLSENSPLHF. CDR3 nucleotide sequence: TGTGCCAGCAGCCATTTGAGCGAAAATTCACCCCTCCACTTT.